This TCR beta chain was profiled in a study of cytomegalovirus exposure and HLA in healthy donors. 60 Vbeta and 13 Jbeta primers were used in PCR. Under the authors' procedure: A later analysis counted around 74 million unique TCR beta chains, around 11 million shared. The repertoire was sequenced with immunoSEQ multiplex PCR; TCRdb's copy has only in-frame clones and lacks some. For V, J and clone size, that table is used; D and trimming come from the DNA. The table has 200,000 or so clones, 83% seen once; the top ten hold 1.3% to 1.5%. The sequence was obtained from a girl between 10 and 17 years old in good health and CMV-seronegative. Input material: PBMCs.

CDR3 in DNA: TGCGCCAGCAGGGCGGGAGCCTCCGGTGAGCAGTTCTTC. Translation gives CASRAGASGEQFF. The V call is TRBV10-1, the J call TRBJ2-1, with TRBD2 matching 7 bases. The V gene end was trimmed by 6 bases and the J gene end by 9 bases; junction bases not matched to a gene: 8. CDR3 length: 13 amino acids. Looked up from germline, CDR1 is WNHNN and CDR2 is SYGVQD (reference sequence).